This TCR beta chain is drawn from a study of blood T cell repertoires in COVID-19. Study overall: Sites in the United States, Italy and Spain provided acute and convalescent COVID-19 samples.

Using immunoSEQ multiplex PCR, the repertoire was profiled, and TCRdb retains in-frame clones only, with some absent. The table lists approximately 150,000 clones, 88% of them singletons, with 28% in the top ten. The TCR sequence derives from a human donor in a cohort sampled during active COVID-19. The sample consisted of peripheral blood.

In nucleotides, the CDR3 is TGTGCCAGTAGCCAAACCGGGACAGGGACAAATCAGCCCCAGCATTTT. It codes for CASSQTGTGTNQPQHF. The J gene is TRBJ1-5, the V gene TRBV19, with 9 bases that match TRBD1. CDR1 is LNHDA and CDR2 is SQIVND in the germline V gene (reference sequence). V lost 6 bases, J lost 4 bases, and 10 bases stayed unmatched. There are 16 residues in the CDR3. Looking up the rest from reference TRBV19 and TRBJ1-5 gives the full variable domain: DGGITQSPKYLFRKEGQNVTLSCEQNLNHDAMYWYRQDPGQGLRLIYYSQIVNDFQKGDIAEGYSVSREKKESFPLTVTSAQKNPTAFYLCASSQTGTGTNQPQHFGDGTRLSIL.